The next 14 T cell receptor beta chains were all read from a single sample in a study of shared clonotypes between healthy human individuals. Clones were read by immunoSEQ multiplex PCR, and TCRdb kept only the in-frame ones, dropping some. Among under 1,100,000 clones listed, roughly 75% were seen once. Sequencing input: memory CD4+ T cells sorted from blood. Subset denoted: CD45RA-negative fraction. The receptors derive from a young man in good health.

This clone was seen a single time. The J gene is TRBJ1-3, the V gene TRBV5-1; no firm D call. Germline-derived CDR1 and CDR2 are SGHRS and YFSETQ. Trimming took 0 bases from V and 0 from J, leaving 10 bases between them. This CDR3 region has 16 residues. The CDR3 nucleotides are TGCGCCAGCAGCTTGGAACAACTAAGCTCTGGAAACACCATATATTTT. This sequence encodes CASSLEQLSSGNTIYF.

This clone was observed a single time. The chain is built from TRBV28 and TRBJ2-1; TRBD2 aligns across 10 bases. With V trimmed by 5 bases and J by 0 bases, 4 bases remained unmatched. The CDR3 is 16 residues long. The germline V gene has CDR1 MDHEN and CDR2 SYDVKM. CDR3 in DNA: TGTGCCAGCAGTCCCATAGCGGGAGGCTCCTACAATGAGCAGTTCTTC. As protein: CASSPIAGGSYNEQFF.

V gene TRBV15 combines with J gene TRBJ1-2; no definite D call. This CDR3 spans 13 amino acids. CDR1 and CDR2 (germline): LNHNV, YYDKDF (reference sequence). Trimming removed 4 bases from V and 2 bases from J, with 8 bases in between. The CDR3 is CATSIPPNYGYTF. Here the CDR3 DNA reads TGTGCCACCAGCATCCCACCCAACTATGGCTACACCTTC.

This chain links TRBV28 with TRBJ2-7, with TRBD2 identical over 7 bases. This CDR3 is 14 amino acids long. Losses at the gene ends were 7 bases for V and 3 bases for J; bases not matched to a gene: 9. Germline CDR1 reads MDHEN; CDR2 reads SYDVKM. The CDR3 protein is CASIPAGVVYEQYF. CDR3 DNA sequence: TGTGCCAGCATACCGGCGGGGGTGGTCTACGAGCAGTACTTC.

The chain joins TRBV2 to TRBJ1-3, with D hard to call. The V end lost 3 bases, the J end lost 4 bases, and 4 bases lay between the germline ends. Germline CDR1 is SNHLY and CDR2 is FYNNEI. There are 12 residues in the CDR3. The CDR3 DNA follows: TGTGCCAGCAGTGAGGAGGGAAACACCATATATTTT. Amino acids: CASSEEGNTIYF.

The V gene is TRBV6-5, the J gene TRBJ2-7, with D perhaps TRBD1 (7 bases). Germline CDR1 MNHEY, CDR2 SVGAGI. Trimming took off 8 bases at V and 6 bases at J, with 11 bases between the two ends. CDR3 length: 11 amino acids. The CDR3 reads CASHRGGEQYF. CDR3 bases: TGTGCCAGCCACAGGGGAGGCGAGCAGTACTTC.

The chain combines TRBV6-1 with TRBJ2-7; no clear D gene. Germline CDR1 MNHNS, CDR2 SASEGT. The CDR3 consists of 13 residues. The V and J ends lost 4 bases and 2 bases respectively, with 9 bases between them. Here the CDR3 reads CASSVGGPYEQYF. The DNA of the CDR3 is TGTGCCAGCAGTGTAGGCGGCCCCTACGAGCAGTACTTC.

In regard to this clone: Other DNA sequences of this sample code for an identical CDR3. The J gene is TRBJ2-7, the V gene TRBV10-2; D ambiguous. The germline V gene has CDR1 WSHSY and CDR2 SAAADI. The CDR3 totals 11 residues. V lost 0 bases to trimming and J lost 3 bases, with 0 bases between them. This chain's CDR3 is CASSESYEQYF. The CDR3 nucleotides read TGCGCCAGCAGTGAGTCCTACGAGCAGTACTTC.

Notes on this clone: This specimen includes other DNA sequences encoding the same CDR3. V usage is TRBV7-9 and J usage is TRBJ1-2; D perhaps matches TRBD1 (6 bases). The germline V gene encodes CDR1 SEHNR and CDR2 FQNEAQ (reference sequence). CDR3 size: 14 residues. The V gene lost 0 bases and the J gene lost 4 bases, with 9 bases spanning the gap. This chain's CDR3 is CASSLAQGGYGYTF. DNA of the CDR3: TGTGCCAGCAGCTTAGCACAGGGAGGCTATGGCTACACCTTC.

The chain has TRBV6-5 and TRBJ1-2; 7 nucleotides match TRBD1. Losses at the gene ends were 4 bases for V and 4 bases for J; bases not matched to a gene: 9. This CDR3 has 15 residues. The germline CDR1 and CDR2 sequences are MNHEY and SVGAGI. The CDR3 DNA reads TGTGCCAGCAGTTCTCAGGCAGGGGGATCCTATGGCTACACCTTC. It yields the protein CASSSQAGGSYGYTF.

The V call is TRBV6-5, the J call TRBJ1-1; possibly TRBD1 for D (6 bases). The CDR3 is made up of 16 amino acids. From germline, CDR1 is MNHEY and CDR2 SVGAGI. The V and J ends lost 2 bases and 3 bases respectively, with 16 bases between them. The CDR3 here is CASSYNPGAGDTEAFF. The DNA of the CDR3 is TGTGCCAGCAGTTACAACCCTGGCGCAGGGGACACTGAAGCTTTCTTT.

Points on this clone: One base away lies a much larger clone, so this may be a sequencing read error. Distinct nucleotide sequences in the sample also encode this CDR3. CDR3 loop: CASSLQGNTEAFF. CDR3 in DNA: TGTGCCAGCAGCTTACAGGGAAACACTGAAGCTTTCTTT. The V call is TRBV5-5, the J call TRBJ1-1; possibly TRBD1 for D (6 bases). This CDR3 region has 13 residues. Germline CDR1 and CDR2: SGHKS and YYEKEE (reference sequence). The germline V and J ends were trimmed by 2 bases and 2 bases, with 7 bases remaining between them.

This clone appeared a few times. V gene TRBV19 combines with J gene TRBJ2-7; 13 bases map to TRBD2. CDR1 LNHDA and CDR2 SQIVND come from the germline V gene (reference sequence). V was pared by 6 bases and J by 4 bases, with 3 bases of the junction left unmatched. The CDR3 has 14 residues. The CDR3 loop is CASSRTSGRYEQYF. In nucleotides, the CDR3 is TGTGCCAGTAGCCGGACTAGCGGGAGATACGAGCAGTACTTC. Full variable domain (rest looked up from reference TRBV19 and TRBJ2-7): DGGITQSPKYLFRKEGQNVTLSCEQNLNHDAMYWYRQDPGQGLRLIYYSQIVNDFQKGDIAEGYSVSREKKESFPLTVTSAQKNPTAFYLCASSRTSGRYEQYFGPGTRLTVT.

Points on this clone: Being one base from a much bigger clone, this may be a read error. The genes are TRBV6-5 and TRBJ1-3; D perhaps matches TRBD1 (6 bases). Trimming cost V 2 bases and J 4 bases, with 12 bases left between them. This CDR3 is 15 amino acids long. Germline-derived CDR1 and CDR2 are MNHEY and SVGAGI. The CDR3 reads CASSYPPGTGNTIYF. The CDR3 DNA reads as TGTGCCAGCAGTTACCCACCAGGGACAGGAAACACCATATATTTT.